This T cell receptor beta chain was obtained from a study of STAT5B mutations in CD4+ large granular lymphocyte leukemia. Study results and caveats: Data were not HLA-matched across samples. Top patient clones used TRBV06 genes more often: 8/27 versus 2/35 in controls.

In the case of this clone: As yet, its antigen is unknown.

V lost 1 base and J lost 5; bases outside the gene matches: 10. This CDR3 is built from 17 residues. Germline CDR1 and CDR2: SEHNR and FQNEAQ (reference sequence). How the authors handled the data: The detection floor for productive clonotype frequency was 2.59 x 10-5. Profiling relied on immunoSEQ multiplex PCR, and the TCRdb table lists in-frame clones only, not all of them. V and J calls and clone size follow that table, whereas D and trimming were derived from the DNA. The data hold under 55,000 clones, with 80% to 90% observed a single time. The sequenced sample was CD4+ T cells from blood buffy coats. The gene calls are TRBV7-9 and TRBJ2-5, with TRBD1 matching over 10 bases. This clonotype was sampled from a human donor in good health. This CDR3 is CASSLGDRGDAWETQYF. In DNA, the CDR3 is TGTGCCAGCAGCTTAGGGGACAGGGGAGATGCCTGGGAGACCCAGTACTTC.